These 14 T cell receptor beta chains were all obtained from the same sample, sequenced in a study of regulatory T cells in long-lasting Graves disease. In building TCR beta libraries, iRepertoire HTBI primers were used together with Arm-PCR of CDR3 regions. TCRdb analysed the multiplex PCR reads with MiXCR anew, one entry per CDR3 protein. In the table there are roughly 530,000 distinct CDR3 sequences, 15% to 20% of which are singletons. Time point specified: newly diagnosed GD, antithyroid drugs for less than 3 months. RNA from PBMCs was the source of the TCR library. These sequences were also reported in another study, on T cells in Graves' hyperthyroidism and ophthalmopathy.

The specimen comprised peripheral blood mononuclear cells (PBMCs), sampled at new diagnosis, from a patient treated with antithyroid drugs. Receptor source: a woman aged 35 to 60 with Graves disease.

J is TRBJ1-2 and V is TRBV7-9; TRBD1 aligns across 9 bases. There are 16 residues in the CDR3. Germline V lookup: CDR1 SEHNR, CDR2 FQNEAQ (reference sequence). After removal of 5 bases from V and 1 base from J, the junction contained 8 bases not matched to a gene. The CDR3 DNA reads TGTGCCAGCAGCCAAGTGGGGACAGGGTATAACTATGGCTACACCTTC. Translating gives CASSQVGTGYNYGYTF. The full variable domain, in which reference TRBV7-9 and TRBJ1-2 provide the parts outside the CDR3, is DTGVSQNPRHKITKRGQNVTFRCDPISEHNRLYWYRQTLGQGPEFLTYFQNEAQLEKSRLLSDRFSAERPKGSFSTLEIQRTEQGDSAMYLCASSQVGTGYNYGYTFGSGTRLTVV.

The chain combines TRBV7-6 with TRBJ1-2, with D unresolved. Germline CDR1 and CDR2: SGHVS and FNYEAQ. The CDR3 runs 19 residues. The V end lost 5 bases, the J end lost 0 bases, and 25 bases lay between the germline ends. Here the CDR3 DNA reads TGTGCCAGCAGCCCCGAAACGTTCGATTACGGCCCCTCTAACTATGGCTACACCTTC. Translation gives CASSPETFDYGPSNYGYTF.

This clonotype was observed a few times. V usage is TRBV30 and J usage is TRBJ2-3; no clear D gene. CDR1 is GTSNPN, CDR2 SVGIG, per germline (reference sequence). The CDR3 runs to 13 residues. Deletions cut 7 bases from V and 6 bases from J, with 17 bases between. The CDR3 nucleotides are TGTGCCTTCGGGCCCTCAGAATTGGATACGCAGTATTTT. It translates to CAFGPSELDTQYF. The variable domain in full, completed from reference TRBV30 and TRBJ2-3, reads SQTIHQWPATLVQPVGSPLSLECTVEGTSNPNLYWYRQAAGRGLQLLFYSVGIGQISSEVPQNLSASRPQDRQFILSSKKLLLSDSGFYLCAFGPSELDTQYFGPGTRLTVL.

The rearrangement uses TRBV28 and TRBJ1-3; D not resolved. Germline lookup yields CDR1 MDHEN and CDR2 SYDVKM. V lost 1 base and J 3 bases, leaving 10 bases between the germline ends. The CDR3 consists of 15 residues. CDR3 in amino acids: CASSLFFGGGNTIYF. For the CDR3, the DNA is TGTGCCAGCAGTTTATTTTTTGGTGGTGGAAACACCATATATTTT.

This chain uses TRBV11-2 with TRBJ2-7; the match to TRBD1 covers 9 bases. Trimming took 5 bases from V and 3 from J; bases not matched to a gene: 8. The CDR3 is 15 residues long. Germline values: CDR1 SGHAT, CDR2 FQNNGV. As DNA, the CDR3 is TGTGCCAGCAGCAAACAGGGGGCGCGGGACTACGAGCAGTACTTC. It yields the protein CASSKQGARDYEQYF.

This chain links TRBV3-1 with TRBJ2-1; 9 bases map to TRBD1. The germline gives CDR1 LGHDT, CDR2 YNNKEL (reference sequence). With V trimmed by 1 base and J by 3 bases, 1 base remained unmatched. This CDR3 has 15 residues. The DNA for the CDR3 is TGTGCCAGCAGCCAAGGGACAGGGGACTACAATGAGCAGTTCTTC. It is translated as CASSQGTGDYNEQFF.

This clonotype was recorded a few times. The V and J genes are TRBV4-1 and TRBJ1-1; maybe TRBD1 (6 bases). CDR3 length: 14 residues. V was cut by 5 bases and J by 0 bases, with 10 bases left in between. CDR1 MGHRA and CDR2 YSYEKL come from the germline V gene. This CDR3 is CASSVTGMNTEAFF. The CDR3 bases are TGCGCCAGCAGCGTTACAGGGATGAACACTGAAGCTTTCTTT.

This clonotype was counted only a few times. In DNA form, the CDR3 reads TGTGCCAGCAGTTCGCAGGGAGAAGGGTACTCGGCACCCCTCCACTTT. Its translation: CASSSQGEGYSAPLHF. The J gene is TRBJ1-6, the V gene TRBV6-2 or TRBV6-3, with a weak D call TRBD1 (5 bases). The V and J ends lost 4 bases and 11 bases respectively, with 21 bases between them. Germline CDR1 and CDR2: MNHEY and SVGEGT. This CDR3 comprises 16 residues.

This clonotype was seen repeatedly, ten times or more. For the CDR3, the DNA is TGTGCCAGCAGGGACACTACCCCCTATGGCTACACCTTC. Translated: CASRDTTPYGYTF. V is TRBV6-1 and J is TRBJ1-2; D is perhaps TRBD1 (5 bases). V was trimmed by 6 bases and J by 4 bases, leaving 12 bases between them. The CDR3 consists of 13 residues. Germline values: CDR1 MNHNS, CDR2 SASEGT.

The table lists this clonotype with a few counts. A read error may produce the germline difference seen at one junction end. The chain carries TRBV7-8 and TRBJ2-4; 9 bases are shared with TRBD2. Germline V gene data show CDR1 as SGHVS and CDR2 as FQNEAQ. The CDR3 contains 13 residues. For the CDR3, the DNA is TGTGCCAGCAGCCAGACTGGCGGGGGGGCCGGGTTCTTC. This sequence encodes CASSQTGGGAGFF.

This clonotype was found once. The chain carries TRBV5-1 and TRBJ1-6; D might be TRBD1 (5 bases). Germline CDR1 is SGHRS and CDR2 is YFSETQ. Trimming removed 3 bases at V and 13 bases at J, with 8 bases between. The CDR3 spans 11 residues. CDR3 nucleotides: TGCGCCAGCAGCTCAGAGGGGCCCCTCCACTTT. Protein product: CASSSEGPLHF.

This chain uses TRBV10-3 with TRBJ2-3; 8 bases fit TRBD1. This CDR3 is built from 17 residues. Germline trimming cut 6 bases from V and 5 bases from J; bases unmatched to any gene: 16. Germline V gene sequence: CDR1 ENHRY, CDR2 SYGVKD. The CDR3 loop is CAISGVIHRGAIDTQYF. DNA of the CDR3: TGTGCCATCAGCGGGGTTATCCACAGGGGGGCCATAGATACGCAGTATTTT.

This clonotype has a handful of counts. The chain couples TRBV13 to TRBJ1-6; D not resolved. The V gene's germline CDR1 is PRHDT and CDR2 FYEKMQ (reference sequence). The CDR3 is 14 residues long. The V and J ends lost 8 bases and 0 bases respectively, with 8 bases between them. The CDR3 DNA reads as TGTGCCAGCTGCGAGAACTCCTATAATTCACCCCTCCACTTT. Protein product: CASCENSYNSPLHF.

This clonotype came up many times. V is TRBV6-1 and J is TRBJ1-2; TRBD1 matches 9 bases. J lost 5 bases, V lost 8 bases, and 6 bases had no gene match. This CDR3 spans 13 amino acids. Germline V gene lookup returns CDR1 MNHNS and CDR2 SASEGT. CDR3 coding DNA: TGTGCCAGCGGGTCACAGGGGGCGTATGGCTACACCTTC. It codes for CASGSQGAYGYTF.